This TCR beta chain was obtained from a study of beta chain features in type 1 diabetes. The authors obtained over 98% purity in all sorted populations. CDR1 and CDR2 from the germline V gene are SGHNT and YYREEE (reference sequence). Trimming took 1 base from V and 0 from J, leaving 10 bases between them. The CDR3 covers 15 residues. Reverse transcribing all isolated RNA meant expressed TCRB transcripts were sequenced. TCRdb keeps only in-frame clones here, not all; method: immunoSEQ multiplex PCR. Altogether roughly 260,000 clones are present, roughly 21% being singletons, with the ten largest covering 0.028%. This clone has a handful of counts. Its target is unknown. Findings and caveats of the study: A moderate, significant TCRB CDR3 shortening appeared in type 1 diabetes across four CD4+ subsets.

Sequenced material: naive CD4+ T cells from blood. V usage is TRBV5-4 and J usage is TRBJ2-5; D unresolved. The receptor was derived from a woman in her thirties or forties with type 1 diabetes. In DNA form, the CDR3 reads TGTGCCAGCAGCTTGAAGATACAGTACCAAGAGACCCAGTACTTC. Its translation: CASSLKIQYQETQYF.